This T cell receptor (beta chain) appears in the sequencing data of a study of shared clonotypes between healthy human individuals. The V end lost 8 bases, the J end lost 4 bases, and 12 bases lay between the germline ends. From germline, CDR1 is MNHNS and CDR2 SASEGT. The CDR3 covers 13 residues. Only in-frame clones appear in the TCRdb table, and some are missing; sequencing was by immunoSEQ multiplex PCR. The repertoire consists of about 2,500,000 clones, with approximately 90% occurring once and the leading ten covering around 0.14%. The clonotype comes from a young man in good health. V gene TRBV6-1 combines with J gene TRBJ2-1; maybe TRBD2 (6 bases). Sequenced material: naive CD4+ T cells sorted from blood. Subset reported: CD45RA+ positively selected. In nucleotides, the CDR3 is TGTGCCAGCCGAGGGGCGGGATACAATGAGCAGTTCTTC. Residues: CASRGAGYNEQFF.